The 9 T cell receptor beta chains below come from one sample, sequenced in a study of T cells in Graves' hyperthyroidism and ophthalmopathy. The investigators amplified TCR beta CDR3 regions from RNA transcripts. HTBI primers were the set used in a first-round RT-PCR of the TCR CDR3. TCRdb called the multiplex PCR reads again in MiXCR, with one record for every CDR3 protein. The sample consists of about 840,000 distinct CDR3 sequences, over 35% of them appearing once. What was sequenced was blood. The receptors were sampled from a man between 18 and 35 years old with Graves' hyperthyroidism.

This chain uses TRBV7-8 with TRBJ2-7; the D gene is possibly TRBD2 (5 bases). The germline V gene has CDR1 SGHVS and CDR2 FQNEAQ. Trimming removed 4 bases at V and 2 bases at J, with 15 bases between. CDR3 length: 15 amino acids. The CDR3 protein is CASSSVTGNTYEQYF. The DNA for the CDR3 is TGTGCCAGCAGCTCGGTCACCGGGAATACCTACGAGCAGTACTTC.

The gene calls are TRBV9 and TRBJ2-7; 9 bases are shared with TRBD2. This CDR3 comprises 15 residues. J gave up 4 bases and V 3 bases, and 8 bases lay outside the gene matches. Germline-derived CDR1 and CDR2 are SGDLS and YYNGEE. The CDR3 loop is CASSASSGSGYEQYF. CDR3 coding DNA: TGTGCCAGCAGCGCCAGTAGCGGGAGTGGATACGAGCAGTACTTC.

The rearrangement uses TRBV5-1 and TRBJ1-1; perhaps TRBD1 as D (6 bases). The CDR3 has 15 amino acids. Germline V lookup: CDR1 SGHRS, CDR2 YFSETQ. V lost 0 bases and J lost 0, with 9 bases in between. The CDR3 DNA sequence: TGCGCCAGCAGCTTGGAAGGGGGACTGAACACTGAAGCTTTCTTT. Its protein is CASSLEGGLNTEAFF.

With regard to this clonotype: A read error is possible here, since a much larger clone lies one base away. The chain joins TRBV7-6 to TRBJ1-1; no reliable D call. CDR1 SGHVS and CDR2 FNYEAQ come from the germline V gene. The V and J ends lost 1 base and 1 base respectively, with 10 bases between them. This CDR3 is 15 amino acids long. CDR3 in amino acids: CASSLGIAGNTEAFF. CDR3 coding DNA: TGTGCCAGCAGCTTAGGAATTGCAGGGAACACTGAAGCTTTCTTT. Full variable domain (rest looked up from reference TRBV7-6 and TRBJ1-1): GAGVSQSPRYKVTKRGQDVALRCDPISGHVSLYWYRQALGQGPEFLTYFNYEAQQDKSGLPNDRFSAERPEGSISTLTIQRTEQRDSAMYRCASSLGIAGNTEAFFGQGTRLTVV.

This clonotype occurred many times. V and J are TRBV29-1 and TRBJ2-5, with 7 bases fitting TRBD2. The trim removed 6 bases at V and 2 bases at J, leaving 3 bases unmatched. Germline-derived CDR1 and CDR2 are SQVTM and ANQGSEA. The CDR3 loop spans 12 amino acids. CDR3 region: CSVSSGQETQYF. The DNA of the CDR3 is TGCAGCGTATCTAGCGGACAAGAGACCCAGTACTTC.

This clonotype was recorded a few times. The V call is TRBV2, the J call TRBJ2-2, with TRBD2 as a possible D gene (6 bases). Trimming shortened V by 2 bases and J by 7 bases, and 8 bases separated the two germline ends. Germline assignment: CDR1 SNHLY and CDR2 FYNNEI. This CDR3 has 13 amino acids. Here the CDR3 DNA reads TGTGCCAGCAGTGAACGGGGGTTCGGGGAGCTGTTTTTT. Translation: CASSERGFGELFF. Complete variable domain (other parts from reference TRBV2 and TRBJ2-2): EPEVTQTPSHQVTQMGQEVILRCVPISNHLYFYWYRQILGQKVEFLVSFYNNEISEKSEIFDDQFSVERPDGSNFTLKIRSTKLEDSAMYFCASSERGFGELFFGEGSRLTVL.

The chain employs TRBV7-2 and TRBJ2-5; TRBD1 matches at 9 bases. J lost 5 bases, V lost 1 base, and 14 bases had no gene match. There are 18 residues in the CDR3. Germline V CDR1 and CDR2: SGHTA, FQGNSA. CDR3 in amino acids: CASSLEPPGTGKWETQYF. The CDR3 DNA reads TGTGCCAGCAGCTTAGAACCCCCCGGGACAGGGAAGTGGGAGACCCAGTACTTC. Full variable domain (outside the CDR3, taken from reference TRBV7-2 and TRBJ2-5): GAGVSQSPSNKVTEKGKDVELRCDPISGHTALYWYRQSLGQGLEFLIYFQGNSAPDKSGLPSDRFSAERTGGSVSTLTIQRTQQEDSAVYLCASSLEPPGTGKWETQYFGPGTRLLVL.

The V gene is TRBV10-3, the J gene TRBJ1-2; D gene unclear. V was trimmed by 2 bases and J by 3 bases, leaving 13 bases between them. The CDR3 covers 15 residues. The germline CDR1 and CDR2 sequences are ENHRY and SYGVKD. The CDR3 region has the DNA TGTGCCATCAGTGAGGCCCGGGGAGATGACTATGGCTACACCTTC. This gives the protein CAISEARGDDYGYTF.

There are a few counts of this clonotype. V gene TRBV14 combines with J gene TRBJ2-7; D is possibly TRBD1 (8 bases). V lost 2 bases and J lost 8, with 13 bases in between. The CDR3 is 13 amino acids. CDR1 and CDR2 from the germline V gene are SGHDN and FVKESK. This CDR3 is CASSQTGGGKQYF. Written as DNA, the CDR3 is TGTGCCAGCAGCCAAACAGGGGGAGGGAAGCAGTACTTC.